This TCR beta chain was obtained from a study of cytomegalovirus exposure and HLA in healthy donors. Points from the study as a whole: The classifier was said to identify cytomegalovirus status with high specificity and sensitivity. Many donors shared some public TCRs, even though most TCR sequences were rare.

This clone was counted a few times. Its specificity is not known. This CDR3 has 17 residues. CDR1 is SGDLS and CDR2 is YYNGEE in the germline V gene. V shed 2 bases and J shed 1 base, with 18 bases lying between them. PCR used 60 Vbeta primers and 13 Jbeta primers. Method: immunoSEQ multiplex PCR; TCRdb's copy keeps in-frame clones and lacks some. The sample has about 69,000 clones, 70% to 80% seen once. Sequencing input: PBMCs. This receptor was taken from a man between 18 and 35 years old in good health and CMV-seronegative. The chain joins TRBV9 to TRBJ1-1; a possible D gene is TRBD1 (6 bases). This chain's CDR3 is CASSVGVGGQQNTEAFF. In nucleotides, the CDR3 is TGTGCCAGCAGCGTTGGGGTTGGTGGACAGCAGAACACTGAAGCTTTCTTT. The full variable domain, rest sourced from reference TRBV9 and TRBJ1-1, is DSGVTQTPKHLITATGQRVTLRCSPRSGDLSVYWYQQSLDQGLQFLIQYYNGEERAKGNILERFSAQQFPDLHSELNLSSLELGDSALYFCASSVGVGGQQNTEAFFGQGTRLTVV.